Presented here are 25 T cell receptor beta chains from one specimen sequenced in a study of tumor-infiltrating lymphocytes in glioblastoma multiforme. Three nested ARM-PCR rounds with V-beta and C-beta primers built TCRB libraries. TCRdb reanalysed the multiplex PCR reads using MiXCR and keeps one entry per CDR3 protein. The data hold almost 20,000 distinct CDR3 sequences, with about two thirds observed a single time. The sample comprised peripheral blood. All receptors come from a male donor with glioblastoma.

Worth noting for this clonotype: This may stem from a read error, because a much larger clone lies one nucleotide away. The J gene is TRBJ2-7, the V gene TRBV5-4, with TRBD2 identical over 12 bases. The germline V gene encodes CDR1 SGHNT and CDR2 YYREEE (reference sequence). After removal of 5 bases from V and 9 bases from J, the junction contained 9 bases not matched to a gene. The CDR3 has 14 amino acids. This CDR3 reads CASRASGRAVVQYF. CDR3 bases: TGTGCCAGCAGGGCTAGCGGGAGGGCCGTCGTGCAGTACTTC.

Judged by abundance, this clonotype is large. V usage is TRBV11-2 and J usage is TRBJ2-1, with 12 bases that match TRBD2. The V segment lost 5 bases and the J segment 9 bases; nucleotides outside the gene matches: 8. Per the germline V gene, CDR1 is SGHAT and CDR2 is FQNNGV. The CDR3 is made up of 15 amino acids. DNA for the CDR3: TGTGCCAGCAGCCCGGGACTAGCGGGCGGGGGTGAGCAGTTCTTC. This codes for CASSPGLAGGGEQFF.

The V call is TRBV5-5, the J call TRBJ2-1; D is perhaps TRBD2 (5 bases). CDR3 length: 15 amino acids. Trimming removed 3 bases at V and 0 bases at J, with 10 bases between. The germline V gene has CDR1 SGHKS and CDR2 YYEKEE (reference sequence). The DNA for the CDR3 is TGTGCCAGCAGCTCCGGACTCAGCTCCTACAATGAGCAGTTCTTC. Amino acid sequence: CASSSGLSSYNEQFF.

In the case of this clonotype: Its ends do not fully match the called genes, so a read error is possible. This chain links TRBV11-2 with TRBJ2-1; D gene unclear. The CDR3 extends over 14 amino acids. The V gene's germline CDR1 is SGHAT and CDR2 FQNNGV. The CDR3 sequence is CASSLSSGNNGQFF. The CDR3 nucleotides are TGTGCAAGCAGCTTATCTTCAGGAAACAATGGGCAGTTCTTC.

About this clonotype: Germline and junction disagree at one end, which may indicate a read error. V gene TRBV12-3 or TRBV12-4 combines with J gene TRBJ1-4; TRBD1 matches at 7 bases. The CDR3 runs to 15 residues. The CDR3 region is CTSNRGEGAPQKLFF. The CDR3 bases are TGTACCAGCAACAGGGGCGAGGGGGCTCCTCAAAAACTGTTTTTT.

About this clonotype itself: This may be a read error, as it is one base from a much larger clone. This rearrangement joins TRBV10-1 to TRBJ2-2, with D hard to call. V was pared by 9 bases and J by 4 bases, with 12 bases between. Germline CDR1 reads WNHNN; CDR2 reads SYGVQD (reference sequence). The CDR3 extends over 13 amino acids. CDR3 in amino acids: CARTALGTGELFF. The CDR3 DNA follows: TGCGCCAGGACGGCCCTGGGCACCGGGGAGCTGTTTTTT.

In this sample, this clonotype is medium-sized. This sequence may be a read error, since a much larger clone differs from it by one base. Because it lacks the conserved phenylalanine or tryptophan at the end, this CDR3 is likely a read error. V usage is TRBV11-3 and J usage is TRBJ2-5; D remains unclear. CDR1 and CDR2 from the germline V gene are SGHNT and YENEEA. V lost 8 bases and J lost 2, with 12 bases in between. The CDR3 extends over 13 amino acids. This chain's CDR3 is CASAFAGQETQYL. CDR3 coding DNA: TGTGCCAGCGCATTCGCAGGTCAAGAGACCCAGTACCTC.

The chain employs TRBV11-3 and TRBJ1-1, with D unclear. The CDR3 is 13 residues long. CDR1 and CDR2 from the germline V gene are SGHNT and YENEEA. V lost 1 base to trimming and J lost 5 bases, with 8 bases between them. CDR3 sequence: CASSLAGGTEAFF. DNA for the CDR3: TGTGCCAGCAGCTTAGCAGGTGGGACTGAAGCTTTCTTT.

The chain couples TRBV29-1 to TRBJ1-5; possible D gene TRBD1, 6 bases. Between the trimmed V and J ends, which lost 4 bases and 5 bases, there was a span of 15 bases. Germline V lookup: CDR1 SQVTM, CDR2 ANQGSEA. The CDR3 is 14 amino acids. The CDR3 bases are TGCAGCGTTGTATCGGCAGGGGACCATCAGCCCCAGCATTTT. It yields the protein CSVVSAGDHQPQHF.

About this clonotype: At one end, the junction sequence differs from germline, possibly due to a read error. V is TRBV11-2 and J is TRBJ2-6, with a tentative D call TRBD1 (5 bases). The V gene's germline CDR1 is SGHAT and CDR2 FQNNGV. The CDR3 spans 15 residues. The CDR3 region has the DNA TGTGCCAGTAGCTTATTGGGTTCTGGGGCCAACGTCCTGATTTTC. The encoded protein is CASSLLGSGANVLIF.

V is TRBV12-3 or TRBV12-4 and J is TRBJ2-7; D not certain. The V gene lost 11 bases and the J gene lost 5 bases, with 19 bases spanning the gap. The CDR3 contains 13 residues. The CDR3 region is CAVRPRFRNEQYF. The CDR3 region has the DNA TGTGCCGTCCGGCCTAGATTTAGAAACGAGCAGTACTTC.

This chain joins TRBV11-2 and TRBJ2-1; 11 bases fit TRBD2. Unmatched junction bases numbered 8, after V lost 5 bases and J lost 5 bases. The CDR3 is 16 residues long. Germline-derived CDR1 and CDR2 are SGHAT and FQNNGV. CDR3 sequence (DNA): TGTGCCAGCAGCCTACTTAGCGGGAGGGCCAACAATGAGCAGTTCTTC. Translating it yields CASSLLSGRANNEQFF.

Details on this clonotype: The CDR3 end shows no conserved phenylalanine or tryptophan, and so a read error is likely. The chain couples TRBV5-5 to TRBJ2-1; tentatively, D is TRBD2 (6 bases). V lost 4 bases, J lost 2 bases, and 25 bases lay in between. This CDR3 has 19 amino acids. Germline V gives CDR1 SGHKS, CDR2 YYEKEE (reference sequence). The CDR3 DNA sequence: TGTGCCAGCAGCCAGGGTAGGTTGCGTTCGCGCGGGGCCTACAATGAGCAGTTCGTC. It is translated as CASSQGRLRSRGAYNEQFV.

The J gene is TRBJ2-1, the V gene TRBV20-1, with 10 bases that match TRBD2. The germline V gene encodes CDR1 DFQATT and CDR2 SNEGSKA (reference sequence). The CDR3 loop spans 16 amino acids. The CDR3 region has the DNA TGCGGTCCTAGAGATTGGGCTAGCGGGAGTTCGGATGAGCAGTTCTTC. Protein sequence: CGPRDWASGSSDEQFF.

This clonotype was detected a few times. The chain has TRBV20-1 and TRBJ2-5, with 9 bases matching TRBD2. J lost 2 bases, V lost 6 bases, and 16 bases had no gene match. The germline CDR1 and CDR2 sequences are DFQATT and SNEGSKA (reference sequence). CDR3 size: 17 residues. The CDR3 here is CSAKGLGSGSLQETQYF. DNA for the CDR3: TGCAGTGCAAAGGGTTTGGGTAGCGGGAGCTTACAAGAGACCCAGTACTTC.

V usage is TRBV20-1 and J usage is TRBJ2-7; 10 bases match TRBD1. The CDR3 extends over 15 amino acids. Germline V gene lookup returns CDR1 DFQATT and CDR2 SNEGSKA (reference sequence). V shed 1 base and J 5 bases; nucleotides not matched to a gene: 8. CDR3 coding DNA: TGCAGTGCTAGAGCGGGAGGGACAGGGGACGACGAGCAGTACTTC. As protein: CSARAGGTGDDEQYF.

This clonotype came up many times. The chain recombines TRBV14 with TRBJ2-3; D is possibly TRBD1 (6 bases). This CDR3 has 15 residues. The germline gives CDR1 SGHDN, CDR2 FVKESK. Trimming cost V 4 bases and J 6 bases, with 17 bases left between them. The CDR3 is CASSLLGTHGDTQYF. CDR3 bases: TGTGCCAGCAGCCTCCTAGGGACACATGGGGATACGCAGTATTTT.

This clonotype was detected ten times or more. A junction boundary mismatches the germline segment, possibly from a read error. The V gene is TRBV5-1, the J gene TRBJ2-3; TRBD2 matches at 8 bases. The germline V gene has CDR1 SGHRS and CDR2 YFSETQ. The CDR3 is 16 residues long. CDR3 in amino acids: CASSPTREARTDTQYF. The CDR3 DNA is TGCGCCAGCAGCCCAACGCGGGAGGCCCGCACCGATACGCAGTATTTT. Full variable domain (missing parts from reference TRBV5-1 and TRBJ2-3): KAGVTQTPRYLIKTRGQQVTLSCSPISGHRSVSWYQQTPGQGLQFLFEYFSETQRNKGNFPGRFSGRQFSNSRSEMNVSTLELGDSALYLCASSPTREARTDTQYFGPGTRLTVL.

The chain has TRBV29-1 and TRBJ2-7, with 7 bases lining up with TRBD1. The CDR3 sequence is 13 residues long. Losses at the gene ends were 5 bases for V and 4 bases for J; bases not matched to a gene: 8. CDR1 SQVTM and CDR2 ANQGSEA come from the germline V gene. In DNA, the CDR3 is TGCAGCGTTACCGTGACAGGGTATTACGAGCAGTACTTC. Amino acid sequence: CSVTVTGYYEQYF.

This clonotype was counted between two and nine times. This could be a read error, since a much larger clone is one nucleotide away. This chain links TRBV5-1 with TRBJ2-7; D may be TRBD2 (5 bases). The CDR3 runs 15 residues. Germline V gene data show CDR1 as SGHRS and CDR2 as YFSETQ. CDR3 protein: CAGSLQRVSSYEQYF. The CDR3 bases are TGCGCCGGCAGCTTGCAGAGGGTTAGCTCCTACGAGCAGTACTTC.

For this clonotype: Relative to the germline gene, one junction end is altered; a read error may explain this. The chain has TRBV11-2 and TRBJ2-2; D is unresolved. CDR1 is SGHAT, CDR2 FQNNGV, per germline. The CDR3 spans 14 residues. The CDR3, as DNA: TGTGCCAGCAGCTCAATACTAAACAACGGGGAGCTGTTTTTT. The encoded protein is CASSSILNNGELFF.

The chain employs TRBV4-2 and TRBJ1-1; 7 bases match TRBD1. This CDR3 region has 16 residues. V was pared by 5 bases and J by 1 base, with 10 bases of the junction left unmatched. Germline values: CDR1 LGHNA, CDR2 YNFKEQ. In nucleotides, the CDR3 is TGTGCCAGCAGCGAAAGGACAGGCGGAGCGAACACTGAAGCTTTCTTT. This gives the protein CASSERTGGANTEAFF.

This clonotype was seen once. The chain has TRBV11-2 and TRBJ2-5; a weak D match, TRBD2 (6 bases). The length of the CDR3 is 13 residues. Looked up from germline, CDR1 is SGHAT and CDR2 is FQNNGV. V gave up 4 bases and J gave up 3 bases, with 9 bases separating them. CDR3: CASSWEAEETQYF. Here the CDR3 DNA reads TGTGCCAGCAGCTGGGAGGCTGAAGAGACCCAGTACTTC.

The V gene is TRBV11-2, the J gene TRBJ2-3; D unresolved. CDR3 length: 12 amino acids. Trimming left V 8 bases short and J 4 bases short, with 10 bases between. CDR1 and CDR2 from the germline V gene are SGHAT and FQNNGV. CDR3 in amino acids: CASPQNADTQYF. As DNA, the CDR3 is TGTGCCAGCCCCCAGAACGCAGATACGCAGTATTTT.

This clonotype was recorded only once. The V and J genes are TRBV20-1 and TRBJ1-5; no definite D call. Per the germline V gene, CDR1 is DFQATT and CDR2 is SNEGSKA (reference sequence). This CDR3 is built from 14 residues. The V gene lost 5 bases and the J gene lost 4 bases, with 15 bases spanning the gap. In nucleotides, the CDR3 is TGCAGTGCTGGGGATGGAGCAGCAAATCAGCCCCAGCATTTT. Protein: CSAGDGAANQPQHF.